The present T cell receptor beta chain was sequenced within a study of immune cell composition in non-small cell lung cancer. The repertoire was sequenced with immunoSEQ multiplex PCR; TCRdb's copy has only in-frame clones and lacks some. This table has thousands of clones, approximately 81% appearing once. CDR1 and CDR2 (germline): LGHNT, FRNRAP. The CDR3 contains 13 residues. V trimming: 5 bases; J trimming: 5 bases; junction bases outside the gene matches: 4. This clone was picked up one time. The chain uses TRBV12-5 and TRBJ2-7, with TRBD1 identical over 9 bases. The clonotype originates from a human donor with non-small cell lung cancer. The sample taken for sequencing was lung tumor tissue. The CDR3 DNA sequence: TGTGCTAGTGGTCGACAGGGGGACCACGAGCAGTACTTC. Protein sequence: CASGRQGDHEQYF.